This T cell receptor (beta chain) emerged from a study of shared clonotypes between healthy human individuals. Germline CDR1 LNHNV, CDR2 YYDKDF (reference sequence). The V and J ends lost 8 bases and 7 bases respectively, with 12 bases between them. The CDR3 is 12 residues long. The method was immunoSEQ multiplex PCR; TCRdb's version includes in-frame clones alone and lacks a portion of them. This sample has around 500,000 clones, with roughly 85% found just once. The V call is TRBV15, the J call TRBJ2-1; tentatively, D is TRBD2 (5 bases). The sequencing sample was made of PBMCs. The TCR was taken from a woman aged 40-49 years in good health. Some clones in this sample may be carry-over from other donors' samples. CDR3 residues: CATSEAGNEQFF. CDR3 nucleotides: TGTGCCACCTCGGAGGCCGGGAATGAGCAGTTCTTC.